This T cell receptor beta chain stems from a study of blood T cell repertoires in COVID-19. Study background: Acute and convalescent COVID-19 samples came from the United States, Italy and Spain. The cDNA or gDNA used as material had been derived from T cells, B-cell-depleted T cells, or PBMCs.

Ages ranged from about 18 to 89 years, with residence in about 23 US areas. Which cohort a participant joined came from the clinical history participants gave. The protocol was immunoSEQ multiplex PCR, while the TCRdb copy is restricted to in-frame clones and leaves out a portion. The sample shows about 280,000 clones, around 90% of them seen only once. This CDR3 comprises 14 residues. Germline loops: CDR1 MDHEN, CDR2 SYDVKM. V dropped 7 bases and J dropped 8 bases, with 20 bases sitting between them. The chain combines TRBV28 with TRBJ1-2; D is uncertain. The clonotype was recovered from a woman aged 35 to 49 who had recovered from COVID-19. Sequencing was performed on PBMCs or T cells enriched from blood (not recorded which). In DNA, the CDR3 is TGTGCCAGCACCCAGGATCGGGCGTCTAGCGGCTACACCTTC. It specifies CASTQDRASSGYTF.